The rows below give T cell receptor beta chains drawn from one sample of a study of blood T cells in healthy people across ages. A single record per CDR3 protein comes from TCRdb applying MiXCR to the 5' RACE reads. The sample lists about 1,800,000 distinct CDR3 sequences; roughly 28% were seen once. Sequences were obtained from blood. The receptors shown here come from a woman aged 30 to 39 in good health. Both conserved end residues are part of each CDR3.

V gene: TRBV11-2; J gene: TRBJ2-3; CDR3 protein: CASGAGRSSTDTQYF
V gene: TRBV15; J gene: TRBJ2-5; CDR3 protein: CATRRGKQETQYF
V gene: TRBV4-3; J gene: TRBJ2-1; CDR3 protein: CASSQLSGRGEQFF
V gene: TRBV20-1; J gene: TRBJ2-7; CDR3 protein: CSARDLRGGAYEQYF
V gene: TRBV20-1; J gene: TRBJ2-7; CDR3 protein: CSARGEYNEQYF
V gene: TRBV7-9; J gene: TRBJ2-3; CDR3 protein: CASSSSGTDTQYF
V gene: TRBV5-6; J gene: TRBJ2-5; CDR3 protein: CASSFGLHWKETQYF
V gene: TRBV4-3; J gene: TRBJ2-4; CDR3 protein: CASSQDRISGSKNIQYF
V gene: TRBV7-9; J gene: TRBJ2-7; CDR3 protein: CASSMNSGGPFDEQYF
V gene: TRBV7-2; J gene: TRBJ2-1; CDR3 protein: CASSLDQRGGIKDHNEQFF
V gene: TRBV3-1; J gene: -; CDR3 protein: CASSQGIGGAYEQYF
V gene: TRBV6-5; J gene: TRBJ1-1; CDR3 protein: CASSRLWRTEAFF
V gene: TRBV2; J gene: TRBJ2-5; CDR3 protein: CAAIKTGGLTETQYF
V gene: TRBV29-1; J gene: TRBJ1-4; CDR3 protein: CSGAETGDEKLFF
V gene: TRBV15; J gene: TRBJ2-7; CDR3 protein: CATSSDATSGYEQYF
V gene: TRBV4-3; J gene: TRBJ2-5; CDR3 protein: CASSQGESTRRAQYF
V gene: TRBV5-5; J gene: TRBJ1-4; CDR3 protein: CASSPWPITNEKLFF
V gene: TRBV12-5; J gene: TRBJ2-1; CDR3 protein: CASGTDRGGSEQFF
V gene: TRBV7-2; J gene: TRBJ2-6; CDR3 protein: CASIGRGPFSGANVLTF
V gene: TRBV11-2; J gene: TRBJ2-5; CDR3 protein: CASSQGQLYQETQYF
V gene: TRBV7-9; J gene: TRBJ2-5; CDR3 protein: CASNLRLAEGETQYF
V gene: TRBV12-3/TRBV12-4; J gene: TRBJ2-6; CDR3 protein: CASDPTGLAGANVLTF
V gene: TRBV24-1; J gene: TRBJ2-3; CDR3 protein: CATSDLRRGNTDTQYF
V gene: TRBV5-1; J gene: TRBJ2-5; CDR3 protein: CASSFLGTTSQETQYF
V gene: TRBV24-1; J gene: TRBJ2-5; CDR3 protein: CATSGPERTQYF
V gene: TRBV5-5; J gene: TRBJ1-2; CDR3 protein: CASSPDRGRRGYTF
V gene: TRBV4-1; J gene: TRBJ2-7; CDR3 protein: CASSFGRGSTYEQYF
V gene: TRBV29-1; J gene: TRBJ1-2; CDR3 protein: CSVEGRRAYGYTF
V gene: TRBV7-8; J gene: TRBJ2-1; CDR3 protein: CASSLVVGDNEQFF